Presented here are 14 T cell receptor beta chains from one specimen sequenced in a study of cytomegalovirus exposure and HLA in healthy donors. Sequencing was performed with immunoSEQ multiplex PCR; in TCRdb, only in-frame clones are kept and a portion is missing. The data contain 220,000 or so clones, around four fifths of them singletons. Material for sequencing was PBMCs. The receptors originated from a woman between 18 and 29 years old in good health and CMV-seronegative.

The J gene is TRBJ1-1, the V gene TRBV6-6, with a weak D call TRBD1 (5 bases). V was shortened by 6 bases and J by 6 bases, with 17 bases between the two germline ends. CDR3 length: 14 amino acids. Germline V lookup: CDR1 MNHNY, CDR2 SVGAGI (reference sequence). The CDR3 spells CASSPGAVNPEAFF. The CDR3 DNA follows: TGTGCCAGCAGCCCCGGGGCAGTTAACCCTGAAGCTTTCTTT.

In its sample, this clone was seen once. The V and J genes are TRBV9 and TRBJ1-3; 8 bases are a match to TRBD1. With V trimmed by 4 bases and J by 0 bases, 12 bases remained unmatched. This CDR3 comprises 18 residues. CDR1 is SGDLS, CDR2 YYNGEE, per germline. The CDR3 is CASSLDPGTGLSGNTIYF. CDR3 nucleotide sequence: TGTGCCAGCAGCCTCGATCCCGGGACAGGTCTCTCTGGAAACACCATATATTTT.

This chain connects TRBV6-1 to TRBJ2-1, with 9 nucleotides matching TRBD2. Germline assignment: CDR1 MNHNS and CDR2 SASEGT. V shed 7 bases and J 8 bases; nucleotides not matched to a gene: 12. The CDR3 loop spans 15 amino acids. The CDR3 protein is CASIAGGRNKDEQFF. The CDR3 DNA sequence: TGTGCCAGCATCGCGGGGGGGCGGAACAAGGATGAGCAGTTCTTC.

This clone was seen ten or more times. The sample has other DNA sequences that encode this CDR3 too. This chain connects TRBV7-2 to TRBJ2-5, with D tentatively TRBD1 (5 bases). CDR3 size: 13 residues. Trimming took 5 bases from V and 0 from J, leaving 7 bases between them. Germline loops: CDR1 SGHTA, CDR2 FQGNSA. The DNA of the CDR3 is TGTGCCAGCAGCCTACAGGACCAAGAGACCCAGTACTTC. Its protein is CASSLQDQETQYF.

V and J are TRBV27 and TRBJ2-7, with TRBD1 matching 8 bases. J lost 4 bases, V lost 6 bases, and 5 bases had no gene match. The germline CDR1 and CDR2 sequences are MNHEY and SMNVEV (reference sequence). There are 13 residues in the CDR3. This CDR3 is CASRSGGGYEQYF. In nucleotides, the CDR3 is TGTGCCAGCAGGTCAGGGGGCGGGTACGAGCAGTACTTC.

The chain has TRBV5-4 and TRBJ1-2, with a weak D call TRBD1 (5 bases). The germline CDR1 and CDR2 sequences are SGHNT and YYREEE (reference sequence). The CDR3 contains 13 residues. The V gene lost 2 bases and the J gene lost 5 bases, with 10 bases spanning the gap. In nucleotides, the CDR3 is TGTGCCAGCAGCTTTGAAGGGGAATATGGCTACACCTTC. Translated: CASSFEGEYGYTF.

This clone was seen once. The junction differs from germline at one of its ends, possibly a read error. The V call is TRBV7-7, the J call TRBJ2-7; D gene ambiguous. CDR1 is SSHAT and CDR2 is FNYEAQ in the germline V gene (reference sequence). The CDR3 is made up of 13 amino acids. CDR3 nucleotides: TGTGCTAGCAGCTACGGACCTTTCTACGAGCAGTACTTC. It codes for CASSYGPFYEQYF.

This chain joins TRBV5-4 and TRBJ2-7; 10 nucleotides match TRBD1. After removal of 4 bases from V and 4 bases from J, the junction contained 5 bases not matched to a gene. CDR1 and CDR2 from the germline V gene are SGHNT and YYREEE (reference sequence). The CDR3 extends over 14 amino acids. DNA of the CDR3: TGTGCCAGCAGCCAGGACAGGGGGACTTACGAGCAGTACTTC. This codes for CASSQDRGTYEQYF.

The chain joins TRBV9 to TRBJ1-1; a weak D match, TRBD1 (6 bases). V gave up 0 bases and J gave up 8 bases, with 14 bases separating them. The CDR3 is made up of 14 amino acids. Germline CDR1 and CDR2: SGDLS and YYNGEE. The CDR3 coding sequence is TGTGCCAGCAGCGTAGTCTCCACCGGGACAGAAGCTTTCTTT. Translating gives CASSVVSTGTEAFF.

This clone was counted only a few times. The V call is TRBV18, the J call TRBJ1-2; 7 bases match TRBD1. Germline V gives CDR1 KGHSH, CDR2 LQKENI. The CDR3 extends over 14 amino acids. Losses at the gene ends were 4 bases for V and 1 base for J; bases not matched to a gene: 3. CDR3 nucleotides: TGTGCCAGCTCACAGGGACAGCGTAACTATGGCTACACCTTC. Its translation: CASSQGQRNYGYTF.

The V and J genes are TRBV9 and TRBJ2-1, with D maybe TRBD2 (6 bases). This CDR3 has 14 residues. The germline CDR1 and CDR2 sequences are SGDLS and YYNGEE. Trimming took 4 bases from V and 5 from J, leaving 13 bases between them. CDR3 nucleotide sequence: TGTGCCAGCAGCCCCTGGGACTTAAACAATGAGCAGTTCTTC. It is translated as CASSPWDLNNEQFF. The entire variable domain, with the rest obtained from reference TRBV9 and TRBJ2-1, is as follows: DSGVTQTPKHLITATGQRVTLRCSPRSGDLSVYWYQQSLDQGLQFLIQYYNGEERAKGNILERFSAQQFPDLHSELNLSSLELGDSALYFCASSPWDLNNEQFFGPGTRLTVL.

This clone was seen once. This chain connects TRBV9 to TRBJ2-1; 14 positions agree with TRBD2. The CDR3 runs 15 residues. Germline CDR1 is SGDLS and CDR2 is YYNGEE. Trimming cost V 3 bases and J 7 bases; bases outside gene matches: 3. The CDR3 reads CASSATSGRGNEQFF. In DNA form, the CDR3 reads TGTGCCAGCAGCGCGACTAGCGGGAGGGGGAATGAGCAGTTCTTC. The whole variable domain, remainder taken from reference TRBV9 and TRBJ2-1, is DSGVTQTPKHLITATGQRVTLRCSPRSGDLSVYWYQQSLDQGLQFLIQYYNGEERAKGNILERFSAQQFPDLHSELNLSSLELGDSALYFCASSATSGRGNEQFFGPGTRLTVL.

Of note for this clone: The junction departs from germline at one end; a sequencing error may be responsible. This rearrangement joins TRBV7-7 to TRBJ2-7, with TRBD2 matching over 10 bases. The germline V gene encodes CDR1 SSHAT and CDR2 FNYEAQ (reference sequence). The CDR3 length is 14 residues. As DNA, the CDR3 is TGTGCTAGCAGCCCGAGCGGGGGGGAGGGCGAGCAGTACTTC. This encodes CASSPSGGEGEQYF.

The rearrangement joins TRBV25-1 to TRBJ1-1; TRBD1 matches at 8 bases. CDR1 and CDR2 from the germline V gene are MGHDK and SYGVNS. The CDR3 is made up of 14 amino acids. V was clipped by 3 bases and J by 5 bases; unmatched bases: 5. The CDR3 DNA follows: TGTGCCAGCAGTGAGCTCAGGGGGCCAACTGAAGCTTTCTTT. Its translation is CASSELRGPTEAFF.